The 31 T cell receptor beta chains below come from one sample, sequenced in a study of cytomegalovirus exposure and HLA in healthy donors. PCR used 60 Vbeta primers and 13 Jbeta primers. Assay used: immunoSEQ multiplex PCR; TCRdb lists only in-frame clones, some missing. The table records 200,000 to 250,000 clones, approximately 80% of them present only once. Sequenced input: PBMCs. The receptors shown here come from a man aged 30 to 39 in good health and CMV-seronegative.

This chain links TRBV7-9 with TRBJ1-2, with D perhaps TRBD1 (5 bases). In germline, CDR1 is SEHNR, CDR2 FQNEAQ (reference sequence). V was clipped by 1 base and J by 1 base, with 10 bases between them. The CDR3 is 15 amino acids. The CDR3 DNA follows: TGTGCCAGCAGCTTAGAAATCGGGGGTAACTATGGCTACACCTTC. Amino acids: CASSLEIGGNYGYTF.

The J gene is TRBJ2-3, the V gene TRBV15, with 7 positions matching TRBD2. The CDR3 extends over 14 amino acids. The germline CDR1 and CDR2 sequences are LNHNV and YYDKDF (reference sequence). V lost 8 bases to trimming and J lost 2 bases; unmatched junction nucleotides: 7. This CDR3 reads CATRAGENTDTQYF. The CDR3 DNA follows: TGTGCCACCCGGGCGGGAGAAAACACAGATACGCAGTATTTT.

This clone has a single count. The chain links TRBV2 to TRBJ2-2; 7 bases match TRBD2. The germline CDR1 and CDR2 sequences are SNHLY and FYNNEI. The V segment lost 6 bases and the J segment 2 bases; nucleotides outside the gene matches: 9. This CDR3 has 16 residues. In DNA, the CDR3 is TGTGCCAGCAGGAGGCGGGGGTCCTTAAACACCGGGGAGCTGTTTTTT. Its translation: CASRRRGSLNTGELFF.

The rearrangement links TRBV12-2 to TRBJ1-5. TRBV12-2 is noted as a pseudogene. The CDR3 length is 14 residues. The CDR3 bases are TGTGCAAGTCGCTTTTGGGAGGGCAATCAGCCCCAGCATTTT. Translated: CASRFWEGNQPQHF.

Written as DNA, the CDR3 is TGTGCCAGCAGTTACGAGGGGGGGTATTCACCCCTCCACTTT. Its protein is CASSYEGGYSPLHF. The genes are TRBV6-5 and TRBJ1-6; TRBD1 is a possible D gene (6 bases). V shed 2 bases and J shed 8 bases, with 10 bases lying between them. The CDR3 runs to 14 residues. Germline assignment: CDR1 MNHEY and CDR2 SVGAGI.

This chain links TRBV6-1 with TRBJ2-7, with TRBD1 matching over 8 bases. CDR1 MNHNS and CDR2 SASEGT come from the germline V gene. V lost 2 bases to trimming and J lost 6 bases; unmatched junction nucleotides: 12. The CDR3 consists of 16 residues. The CDR3 loop reads CASSERGKTGDGEQYF. CDR3 DNA sequence: TGTGCCAGCAGTGAACGGGGGAAGACAGGGGACGGCGAGCAGTACTTC.

The chain has TRBV5-6 and TRBJ1-3, with 10 positions matching TRBD1. V lost 2 bases, J lost 4 bases, and 6 bases stayed unmatched. CDR1 and CDR2 from the germline V gene are SGHDT and YYEEEE. This CDR3 comprises 16 residues. The CDR3 DNA follows: TGTGCCAGCAGCTTCGGGACAGGGGCGACGGGAAACACCATATATTTT. Protein product: CASSFGTGATGNTIYF. The full variable domain, its missing parts supplied by reference TRBV5-6 and TRBJ1-3, is DAGVTQSPTHLIKTRGQQVTLRCSPKSGHDTVSWYQQALGQGPQFIFQYYEEEERQRGNFPDRFSGHQFPNYSSELNVNALLLGDSALYLCASSFGTGATGNTIYFGEGSWLTVV.

This sequence joins TRBV18 and TRBJ1-2; perhaps TRBD1 as D (6 bases). The V end was cut by 6 bases, the J end by 3 bases, with 11 bases between. The CDR3 totals 13 residues. Germline CDR1 reads KGHSH; CDR2 reads LQKENI. The CDR3, as DNA: TGTGCCAGCTCGGGAAGACAGGACTATGGCTACACCTTC. It specifies CASSGRQDYGYTF.

The chain uses TRBV6-5 and TRBJ2-7, with D tentatively TRBD2 (5 bases). The V gene's germline CDR1 is MNHEY and CDR2 SVGAGI. Deletions cut 5 bases from V and 9 bases from J, with 23 bases between. The CDR3 contains 15 residues. The CDR3 loop is CASSLTIRTPSGQYF. The CDR3 DNA follows: TGTGCCAGCAGTCTTACTATAAGGACGCCGAGCGGGCAGTACTTC.

For the CDR3, the DNA is TGTGCCAGCAGTTTCGGAGTAATAGGTAGCGAAGCCTACGAGCAGTACTTC. It codes for CASSFGVIGSEAYEQYF. The rearrangement links TRBV27 to TRBJ2-7, with D maybe TRBD2 (5 bases). CDR3 length equals 17 residues. V was pared by 3 bases and J by 2 bases, with 20 bases between. Germline CDR1 reads MNHEY; CDR2 reads SMNVEV (reference sequence).

The rearrangement uses TRBV7-2 and TRBJ1-2; D ambiguous. V shed 5 bases and J shed 14 bases, with 9 bases lying between them. Germline V gene lookup returns CDR1 SGHTA and CDR2 FQGNSA. This CDR3 contains 9 residues. The CDR3 is CASSQEETF. CDR3 bases: TGTGCCAGCAGCCAGGAGGAAACCTTC.

V gene TRBV6-6 combines with J gene TRBJ1-1, with D unclear. V was trimmed by 7 bases and J by 0 bases, leaving 15 bases between them. Germline V gene data show CDR1 as MNHNY and CDR2 as SVGAGI (reference sequence). The CDR3 runs to 15 residues. The CDR3 protein is CASMTQSKMNTEAFF. CDR3 sequence (DNA): TGTGCCAGCATGACACAGAGTAAGATGAACACTGAAGCTTTCTTT.

V gene TRBV7-9 combines with J gene TRBJ2-7; TRBD1 matches at 10 bases. Per germline, CDR1 SEHNR and CDR2 FQNEAQ (reference sequence). CDR3 length equals 16 residues. Losses at the gene ends were 4 bases for V and 4 bases for J; bases not matched to a gene: 10. CDR3: CASSSFRTGGAYEQYF. As DNA, the CDR3 is TGTGCCAGCAGCTCCTTTAGGACAGGGGGAGCGTACGAGCAGTACTTC.

This clone was observed a handful of times. CDR3 sequence: CATSRDAAAHEQYF. In DNA, the CDR3 is TGTGCCACCAGCAGAGATGCGGCAGCCCACGAGCAGTACTTC. The gene calls are TRBV15 and TRBJ2-7; D is undetermined. Trimming took 0 bases from V and 5 from J, leaving 11 bases between them. Germline V gene lookup returns CDR1 LNHNV and CDR2 YYDKDF (reference sequence). The CDR3 sequence is 14 residues long. The complete variable domain, with remaining parts taken from reference TRBV15 and TRBJ2-7, reads DAMVIQNPRYQVTQFGKPVTLSCSQTLNHNVMYWYQQKSSQAPKLLFHYYDKDFNNEADTPDNFQSRRPNTSFCFLDIRSPGLGDTAMYLCATSRDAAAHEQYFGPGTRLTVT.

The chain joins TRBV10-2 to TRBJ1-1; D is possibly TRBD1 (5 bases). Germline V gene lookup returns CDR1 WSHSY and CDR2 SAAADI. V was shortened by 6 bases and J by 1 base, with 12 bases between the two germline ends. The CDR3 runs to 14 residues. The CDR3 DNA reads as TGCGCCAGCAGCATTCTTGGACAGAACACTGAAGCTTTCTTT. This encodes CASSILGQNTEAFF.

The chain carries TRBV7-8 and TRBJ1-5; D perhaps matches TRBD1 (5 bases). Germline CDR1 reads SGHVS; CDR2 reads FQNEAQ. CDR3 length: 15 residues. V dropped 1 base and J dropped 4 bases, with 11 bases sitting between them. CDR3 sequence reads: CASSLEQGHNQPQHF. CDR3 coding DNA: TGTGCCAGCAGCTTAGAGCAGGGTCATAATCAGCCCCAGCATTTT.

The V call is TRBV15, the J call TRBJ2-3; 8 bases fit TRBD1. This CDR3 comprises 16 residues. The V gene's germline CDR1 is LNHNV and CDR2 YYDKDF (reference sequence). Trimming at V came to 5 bases and at J to 6 bases, leaving 13 bases not matched to a gene. DNA of the CDR3: TGTGCCACCAGCCCGAGGAACAGGGGGATAGGGGATACGCAGTATTTT. This sequence encodes CATSPRNRGIGDTQYF.

The V and J genes are TRBV5-4 and TRBJ1-2, with 9 bases fitting TRBD1. The J segment lost 2 bases and the V segment lost 4 bases, leaving 6 bases of the junction unmatched. Germline V gives CDR1 SGHNT, CDR2 YYREEE (reference sequence). There are 15 residues in the CDR3. The CDR3 loop reads CASSTWDRANYGYTF. In nucleotides, the CDR3 is TGTGCCAGCAGCACGTGGGACAGGGCGAACTATGGCTACACCTTC. The full variable domain, rest sourced from reference TRBV5-4 and TRBJ1-2, is ETGVTQSPTHLIKTRGQQVTLRCSSQSGHNTVSWYQQALGQGPQFIFQYYREEENGRGNFPPRFSGLQFPNYSSELNVNALELDDSALYLCASSTWDRANYGYTFGSGTRLTVV.

This chain connects TRBV4-1 to TRBJ1-3; D is perhaps TRBD1 (5 bases). Trimming left V 1 base short and J 2 bases short, with 12 bases between. Germline CDR1 reads MGHRA; CDR2 reads YSYEKL. The CDR3 is 16 residues long. As DNA, the CDR3 is TGCGCCAGCAGCCAAGTAATCACCAGGGCTGGAAACACCATATATTTT. Encoded protein: CASSQVITRAGNTIYF.

Comments on this clone: The same CDR3 arises from other DNA sequences in this sample as well. V gene TRBV5-1 combines with J gene TRBJ2-7, with D possibly matching TRBD1 (5 bases). V lost 0 bases and J lost 4, with 11 bases in between. The germline V gene has CDR1 SGHRS and CDR2 YFSETQ. The CDR3 extends over 14 amino acids. The CDR3 DNA reads as TGCGCCAGCAGCTTGGGACAGCTATCTTACGAGCAGTACTTC. Translated: CASSLGQLSYEQYF.

The chain couples TRBV18 to TRBJ1-4, with 10 bases lining up with TRBD1. The junction had 1 base not matched to a gene; V was cut back by 1 base and J by 5 bases. Germline CDR1 KGHSH, CDR2 LQKENI. The CDR3 length is 15 residues. The CDR3 here is CASSPLGQGNEKLFF. The CDR3 bases are TGTGCCAGCTCACCACTGGGACAGGGGAATGAAAAACTGTTTTTT.

The chain is built from TRBV7-2 and TRBJ2-4; 8 nucleotides align to TRBD1. Germline-derived CDR1 and CDR2 are SGHTA and FQGNSA. This CDR3 has 14 amino acids. The ends lost 4 bases at V and 6 bases at J; junction bases unmatched: 5. DNA for the CDR3: TGTGCCAGCAGCTCAAGACAGGGGTTAAACATTCAGTACTTC. Its translation: CASSSRQGLNIQYF.

V and J are TRBV7-2 and TRBJ2-7; TRBD2 agrees at 8 bases. Germline assignment: CDR1 SGHTA and CDR2 FQGNSA. With V trimmed by 2 bases and J by 2 bases, 5 bases remained unmatched. There are 15 residues in the CDR3. Written as DNA, the CDR3 is TGTGCCAGCAGCTTAATTAGCGGGGCGACCTACGAGCAGTACTTC. This translates into CASSLISGATYEQYF.

The V call is TRBV5-5, the J call TRBJ2-2, with D tentatively TRBD2 (6 bases). The V end was cut by 7 bases, the J end by 1 base, with 20 bases between. The germline V gene encodes CDR1 SGHKS and CDR2 YYEKEE (reference sequence). CDR3 size: 17 residues. CDR3 nucleotides: TGTGCCAGCTCCCCCATCGGAGGGGCGCGGAACACCGGGGAGCTGTTTTTT. Its protein is CASSPIGGARNTGELFF.

The rearrangement links TRBV28 to TRBJ1-5; D gene unclear. Looked up from germline, CDR1 is MDHEN and CDR2 is SYDVKM. Trimming cost V 5 bases and J 9 bases, with 11 bases left between them. CDR3 size: 12 residues. This chain's CDR3 is CASSLNNRPQHF. The CDR3 DNA sequence: TGTGCCAGCAGTCTGAACAACCGGCCCCAGCATTTT.

The chain joins TRBV5-6 to TRBJ2-1, with D maybe TRBD2 (6 bases). Germline V gene sequence: CDR1 SGHDT, CDR2 YYEEEE. Trimming cost V 6 bases and J 2 bases, with 15 bases left between them. The CDR3 loop spans 15 amino acids. The CDR3 bases are TGTGCCAGCACCTCGGGGACTGGGGCCTACAATGAGCAGTTCTTC. Amino acid sequence: CASTSGTGAYNEQFF.

The chain employs TRBV25-1 and TRBJ1-2; D not certain. Trimming removed 0 bases at V and 1 base at J, with 15 bases between. CDR3 length: 17 residues. Germline V gene data show CDR1 as MGHDK and CDR2 as SYGVNS. The CDR3 loop is CASSEYPPGSGNYGYTF. CDR3 in DNA: TGTGCCAGCAGTGAATATCCCCCCGGCTCAGGTAACTATGGCTACACCTTC.

The chain recombines TRBV5-1 with TRBJ1-2; D perhaps matches TRBD1 (5 bases). Germline assignment: CDR1 SGHRS and CDR2 YFSETQ. The CDR3 is 13 amino acids. Trimming stripped 0 bases from V and 7 bases from J, with 10 bases between. For the CDR3, the DNA is TGCGCCAGCAGCTTGGACGGGGGGACTGGCTACACCTTC. Its translation is CASSLDGGTGYTF.

The rearrangement joins TRBV28 to TRBJ1-4, with 9 positions matching TRBD1. Per the germline V gene, CDR1 is MDHEN and CDR2 is SYDVKM. The CDR3 spans 17 residues. Unmatched junction bases numbered 8, after V lost 3 bases and J lost 3 bases. The CDR3 DNA reads TGTGCCAGCAGTTTTGGGGACAGGGCTGGGTCTAATGAAAAACTGTTTTTT. Its translation is CASSFGDRAGSNEKLFF.

V and J are TRBV2 and TRBJ2-7, with TRBD2 matching 7 bases. The CDR3 sequence is 12 residues long. V shed 2 bases, J shed 12 bases, and the junction held 7 bases outside the gene matches. CDR1 and CDR2 (germline): SNHLY, FYNNEI. The CDR3 loop is CASSELAAGGYF. The DNA of the CDR3 is TGTGCCAGCAGTGAACTAGCGGCGGGTGGGTACTTC.

The rearrangement uses TRBV6-1 and TRBJ2-7; 8 bases agree with TRBD1. Looked up from germline, CDR1 is MNHNS and CDR2 is SASEGT. J gave up 0 bases and V 3 bases, and 4 bases lay outside the gene matches. This CDR3 has 15 amino acids. The CDR3 bases are TGTGCCAGCAGTGACTCCGGGACAGGCTCCTACGAGCAGTACTTC. Amino acids: CASSDSGTGSYEQYF.